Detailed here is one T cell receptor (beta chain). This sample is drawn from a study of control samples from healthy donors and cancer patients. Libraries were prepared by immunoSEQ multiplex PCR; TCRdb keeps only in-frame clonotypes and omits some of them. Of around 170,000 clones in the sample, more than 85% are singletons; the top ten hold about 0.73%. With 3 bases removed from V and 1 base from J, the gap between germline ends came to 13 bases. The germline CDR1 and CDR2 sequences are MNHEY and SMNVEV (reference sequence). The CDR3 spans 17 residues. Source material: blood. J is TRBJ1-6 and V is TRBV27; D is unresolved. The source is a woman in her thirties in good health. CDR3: CASSFAAISSYNSPLHF. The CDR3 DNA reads TGTGCCAGCAGTTTCGCAGCTATAAGTTCCTATAATTCACCCCTCCACTTT.